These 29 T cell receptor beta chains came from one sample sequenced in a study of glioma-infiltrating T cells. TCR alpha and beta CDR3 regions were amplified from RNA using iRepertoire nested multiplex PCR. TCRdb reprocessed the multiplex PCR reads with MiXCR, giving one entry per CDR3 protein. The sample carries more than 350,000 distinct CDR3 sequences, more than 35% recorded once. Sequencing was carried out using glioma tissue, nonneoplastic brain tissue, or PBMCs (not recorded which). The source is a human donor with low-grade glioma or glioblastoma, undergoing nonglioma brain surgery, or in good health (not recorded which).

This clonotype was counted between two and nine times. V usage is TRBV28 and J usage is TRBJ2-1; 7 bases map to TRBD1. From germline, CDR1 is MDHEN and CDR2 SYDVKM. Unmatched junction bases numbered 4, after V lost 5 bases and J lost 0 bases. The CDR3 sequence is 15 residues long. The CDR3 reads CASSKGASSYNEQFF. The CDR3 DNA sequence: TGTGCCAGCAGTAAGGGGGCCAGCTCCTACAATGAGCAGTTCTTC.

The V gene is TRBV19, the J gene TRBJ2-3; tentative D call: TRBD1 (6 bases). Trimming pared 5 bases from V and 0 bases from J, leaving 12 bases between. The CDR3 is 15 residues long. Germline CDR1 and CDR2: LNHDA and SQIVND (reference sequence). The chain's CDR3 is CASSHGTHSTDTQYF. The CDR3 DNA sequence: TGTGCCAGTAGTCACGGGACACACAGCACAGATACGCAGTATTTT.

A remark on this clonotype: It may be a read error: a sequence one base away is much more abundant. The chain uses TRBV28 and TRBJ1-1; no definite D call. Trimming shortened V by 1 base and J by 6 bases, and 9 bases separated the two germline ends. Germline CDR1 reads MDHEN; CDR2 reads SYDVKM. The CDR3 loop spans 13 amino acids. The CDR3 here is CASSLSANAEAFF. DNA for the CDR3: TGTGCCAGCAGTTTATCGGCCAACGCTGAAGCTTTCTTT.

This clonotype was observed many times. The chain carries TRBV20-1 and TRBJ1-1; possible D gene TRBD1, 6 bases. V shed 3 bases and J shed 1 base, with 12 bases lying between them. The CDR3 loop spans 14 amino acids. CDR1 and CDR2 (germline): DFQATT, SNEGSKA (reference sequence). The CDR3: CSASTGIRNTEAFF. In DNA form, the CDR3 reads TGCAGTGCTAGCACAGGGATTAGGAACACTGAAGCTTTCTTT.

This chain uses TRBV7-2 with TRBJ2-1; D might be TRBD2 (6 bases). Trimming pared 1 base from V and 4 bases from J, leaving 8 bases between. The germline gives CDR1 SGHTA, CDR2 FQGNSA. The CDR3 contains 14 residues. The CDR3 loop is CASSLGGNYNEQFF. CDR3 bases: TGTGCCAGCAGCTTAGGCGGGAATTACAATGAGCAGTTCTTC.

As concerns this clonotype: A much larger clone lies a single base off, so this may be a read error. The CDR3 spells CASSLLGFGALDTEAFF. Here the CDR3 DNA reads TGTGCCAGCAGTTTATTGGGATTCGGGGCGTTGGACACTGAAGCTTTCTTT. The gene calls are TRBV27 and TRBJ1-1; tentative D call: TRBD1 (5 bases). Germline CDR1 is MNHEY and CDR2 is SMNVEV (reference sequence). Trimming left V 1 base short and J 3 bases short, with 18 bases between. The CDR3 is 17 amino acids.

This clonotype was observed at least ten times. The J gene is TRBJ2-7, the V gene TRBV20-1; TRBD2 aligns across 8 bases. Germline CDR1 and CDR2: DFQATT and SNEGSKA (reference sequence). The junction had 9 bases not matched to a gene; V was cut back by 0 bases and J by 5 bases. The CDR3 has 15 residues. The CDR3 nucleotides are TGCAGTGCTAGAGATCCGAGCGGGAGCTATCACGAGCAGTACTTC. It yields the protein CSARDPSGSYHEQYF.

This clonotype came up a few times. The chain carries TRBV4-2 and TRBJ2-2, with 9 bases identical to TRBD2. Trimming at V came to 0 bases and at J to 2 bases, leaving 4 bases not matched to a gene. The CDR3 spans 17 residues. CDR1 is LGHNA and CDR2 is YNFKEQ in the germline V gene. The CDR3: CASSQELAGLNTGELFF. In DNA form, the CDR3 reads TGTGCCAGCAGCCAAGAACTAGCGGGTTTAAACACCGGGGAGCTGTTTTTT.

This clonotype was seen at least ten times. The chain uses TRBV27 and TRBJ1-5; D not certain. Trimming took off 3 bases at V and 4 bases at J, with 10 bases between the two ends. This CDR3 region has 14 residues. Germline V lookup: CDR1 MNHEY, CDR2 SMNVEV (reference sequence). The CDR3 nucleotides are TGTGCCAGCAGTTTTGAGAAGTCAAATCAGCCCCAGCATTTT. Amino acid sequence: CASSFEKSNQPQHF.

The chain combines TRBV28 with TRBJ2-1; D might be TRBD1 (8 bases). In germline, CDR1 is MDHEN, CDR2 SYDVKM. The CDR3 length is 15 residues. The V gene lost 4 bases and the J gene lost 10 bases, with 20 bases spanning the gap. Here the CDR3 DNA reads TGTGCCAGCAGTTACAGGGGGGGTAGGGGTCGAGAGCAGTTCTTC. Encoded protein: CASSYRGGRGREQFF.

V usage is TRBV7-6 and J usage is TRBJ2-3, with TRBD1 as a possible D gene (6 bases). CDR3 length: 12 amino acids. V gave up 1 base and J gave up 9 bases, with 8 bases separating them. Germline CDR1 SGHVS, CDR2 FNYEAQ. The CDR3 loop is CASSLGDKTQYF. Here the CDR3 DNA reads TGTGCCAGCAGCTTAGGGGACAAAACGCAGTATTTT.

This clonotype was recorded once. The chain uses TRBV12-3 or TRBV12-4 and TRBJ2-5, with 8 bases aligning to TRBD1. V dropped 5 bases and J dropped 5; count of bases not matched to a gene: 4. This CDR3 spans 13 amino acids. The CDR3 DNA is TGTGCCAGCAGTCCCCAGGGGGCCGAGACCCAGTACTTC. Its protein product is CASSPQGAETQYF.

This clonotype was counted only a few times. The DNA of the CDR3 is TGTGCCAGCAGCTCCAAGCGGACGGGAAGTTACGAGCAGTACTTC. Translating gives CASSSKRTGSYEQYF. The V and J genes are TRBV7-2 and TRBJ2-7; D may be TRBD2 (5 bases). Per germline, CDR1 SGHTA and CDR2 FQGNSA. This CDR3 is 15 amino acids long. V was pared by 4 bases and J by 4 bases, with 17 bases between.

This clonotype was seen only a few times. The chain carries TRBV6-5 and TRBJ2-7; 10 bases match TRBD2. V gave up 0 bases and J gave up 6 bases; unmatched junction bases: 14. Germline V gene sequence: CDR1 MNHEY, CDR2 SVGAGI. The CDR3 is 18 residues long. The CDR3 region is CASSYSSPIAGGRGEQYF. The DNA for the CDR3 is TGTGCCAGCAGTTACTCCTCCCCCATAGCGGGAGGCCGGGGCGAGCAGTACTTC.

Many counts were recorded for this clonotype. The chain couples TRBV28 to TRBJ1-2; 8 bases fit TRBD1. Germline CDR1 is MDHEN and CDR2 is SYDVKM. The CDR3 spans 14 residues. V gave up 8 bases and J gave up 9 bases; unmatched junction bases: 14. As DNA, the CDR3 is TGTGCCAGCCGGAGGACAGGGAGGAGTATCAGCTACACCTTC. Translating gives CASRRTGRSISYTF.

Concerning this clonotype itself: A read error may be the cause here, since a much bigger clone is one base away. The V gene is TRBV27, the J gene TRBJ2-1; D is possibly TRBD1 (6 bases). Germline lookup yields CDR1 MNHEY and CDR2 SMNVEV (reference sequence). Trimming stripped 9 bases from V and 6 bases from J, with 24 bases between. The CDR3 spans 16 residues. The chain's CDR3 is CARTTYRAGLGNEQFF. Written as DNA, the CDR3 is TGTGCCAGAACGACCTACAGGGCCGGACTCGGCAATGAGCAGTTCTTC.

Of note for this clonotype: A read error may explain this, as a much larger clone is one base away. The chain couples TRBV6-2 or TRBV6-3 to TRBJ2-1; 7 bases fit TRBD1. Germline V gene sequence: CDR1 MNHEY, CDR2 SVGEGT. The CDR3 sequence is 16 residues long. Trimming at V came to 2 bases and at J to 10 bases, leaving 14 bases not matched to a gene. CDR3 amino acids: CASSYPSQGLKGEQFF. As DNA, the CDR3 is TGTGCCAGCAGTTACCCCTCACAGGGGTTGAAAGGAGAGCAGTTCTTC.

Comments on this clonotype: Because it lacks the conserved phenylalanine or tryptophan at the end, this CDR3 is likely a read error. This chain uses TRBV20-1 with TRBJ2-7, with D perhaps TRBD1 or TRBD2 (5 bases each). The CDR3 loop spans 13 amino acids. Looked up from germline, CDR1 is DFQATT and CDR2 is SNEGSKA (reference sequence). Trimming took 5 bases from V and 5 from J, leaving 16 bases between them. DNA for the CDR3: TGCAGTGCTCGTTTCACTCAGGGACACGAGCAGTACTCC. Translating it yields CSARFTQGHEQYS.

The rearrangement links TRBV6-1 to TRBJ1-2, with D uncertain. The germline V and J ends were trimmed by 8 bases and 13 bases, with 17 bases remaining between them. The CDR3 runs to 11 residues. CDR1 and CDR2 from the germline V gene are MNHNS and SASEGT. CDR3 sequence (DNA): TGTGCCAGCGGCCTATCCTCCCTTGCCACCTTC. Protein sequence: CASGLSSLATF.

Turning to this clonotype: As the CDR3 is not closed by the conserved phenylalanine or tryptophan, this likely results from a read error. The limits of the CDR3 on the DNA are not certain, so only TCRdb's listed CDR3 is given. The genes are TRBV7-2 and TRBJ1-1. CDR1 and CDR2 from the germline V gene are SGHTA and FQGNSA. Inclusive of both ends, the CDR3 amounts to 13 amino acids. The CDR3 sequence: CASSLEEGRSGFS.

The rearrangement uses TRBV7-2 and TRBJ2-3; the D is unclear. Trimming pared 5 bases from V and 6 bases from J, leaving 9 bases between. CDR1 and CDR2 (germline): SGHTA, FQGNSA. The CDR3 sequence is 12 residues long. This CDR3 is CASSRTSDTQYF. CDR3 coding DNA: TGTGCCAGCAGCCGTACCTCTGATACGCAGTATTTT. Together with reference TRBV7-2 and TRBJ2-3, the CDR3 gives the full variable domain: GAGVSQSPSNKVTEKGKDVELRCDPISGHTALYWYRQSLGQGLEFLIYFQGNSAPDKSGLPSDRFSAERTGGSVSTLTIQRTQQEDSAVYLCASSRTSDTQYFGPGTRLTVL.

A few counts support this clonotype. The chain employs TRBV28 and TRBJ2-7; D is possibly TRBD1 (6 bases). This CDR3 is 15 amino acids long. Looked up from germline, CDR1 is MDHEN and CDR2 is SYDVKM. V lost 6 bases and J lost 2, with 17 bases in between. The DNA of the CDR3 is TGTGCCAGCAGGTACCAATGGCAGGGGCCCTACGAGCAGTACTTC. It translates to CASRYQWQGPYEQYF.

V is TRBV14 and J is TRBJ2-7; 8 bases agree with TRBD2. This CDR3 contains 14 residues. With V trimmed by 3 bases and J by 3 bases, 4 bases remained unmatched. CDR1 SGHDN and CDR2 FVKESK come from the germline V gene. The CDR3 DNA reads TGTGCCAGCAGCCAGGGACTAGGCATCTACGAGCAGTACTTC. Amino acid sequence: CASSQGLGIYEQYF.

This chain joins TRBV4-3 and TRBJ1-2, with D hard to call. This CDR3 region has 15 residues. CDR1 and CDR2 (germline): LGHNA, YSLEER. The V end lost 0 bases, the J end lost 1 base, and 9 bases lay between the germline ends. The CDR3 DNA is TGCGCCAGCAGCCAAGAAGCCAAGCATAACTATGGCTACACCTTC. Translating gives CASSQEAKHNYGYTF.

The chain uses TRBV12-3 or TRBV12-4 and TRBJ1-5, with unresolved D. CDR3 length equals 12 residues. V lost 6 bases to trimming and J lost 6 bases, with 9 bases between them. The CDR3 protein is CASSQEFQPQHF. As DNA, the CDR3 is TGTGCCAGCAGCCAAGAATTTCAGCCCCAGCATTTT.

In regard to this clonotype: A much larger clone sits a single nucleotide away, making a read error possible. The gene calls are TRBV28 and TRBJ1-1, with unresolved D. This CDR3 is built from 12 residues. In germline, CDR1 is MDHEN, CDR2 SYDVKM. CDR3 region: CARSFRSTEAFF. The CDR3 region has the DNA TGTGCCAGAAGTTTCCGGAGCACTGAAGCTTTCTTT.

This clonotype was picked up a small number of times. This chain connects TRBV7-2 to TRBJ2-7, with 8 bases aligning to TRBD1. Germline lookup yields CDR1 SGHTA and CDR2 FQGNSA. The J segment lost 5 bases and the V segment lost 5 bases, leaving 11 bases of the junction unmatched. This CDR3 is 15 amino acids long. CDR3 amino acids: CASSPRRDRSHEQYF. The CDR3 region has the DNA TGTGCCAGCAGCCCACGTCGGGACAGGTCCCACGAGCAGTACTTC.

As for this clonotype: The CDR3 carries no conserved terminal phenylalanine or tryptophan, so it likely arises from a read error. The CDR3 loop is CASSLALGREGNNEQFL. DNA of the CDR3: TGTGCCAGCAGCTTAGCGCTGGGCCGGGAGGGGAACAATGAGCAGTTCCTC. This chain connects TRBV7-2 to TRBJ2-1; 8 bases align to TRBD2. CDR3 length: 17 residues. CDR1 SGHTA and CDR2 FQGNSA come from the germline V gene. V shed 0 bases, J shed 5 bases, and the junction held 9 bases outside the gene matches.

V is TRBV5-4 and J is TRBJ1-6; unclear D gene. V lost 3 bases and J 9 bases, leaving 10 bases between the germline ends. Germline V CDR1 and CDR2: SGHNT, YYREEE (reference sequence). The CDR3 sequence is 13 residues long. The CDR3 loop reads CASSYPPRSPLHF. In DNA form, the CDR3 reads TGTGCCAGCAGCTACCCACCTCGTTCACCCCTCCACTTT.